This T cell receptor (beta chain) was profiled in a study of shared clonotypes between healthy human individuals. Study overall: Participating donors consisted of two women and three men aged 18 to 49. Study-level results: Naive CD4 clonotypes were shared across a handful of donors at 4% to 5%. Some clonotypes were shared by all four sorted-subset donors, while others were not shared. The non-shared ones had lower generation probabilities than the shared ones.

Produced via immunoSEQ multiplex PCR; TCRdb's table is partial and in-frame only. This table has almost 750,000 clones, roughly two thirds appearing once. About this clone itself: The antigen is undetermined.

The V and J ends lost 5 bases and 8 bases respectively, with 16 bases between them. The CDR3 has 15 amino acids. Germline V gene lookup returns CDR1 SGHAT and CDR2 FQNNGV. The chain couples TRBV11-2 to TRBJ2-6, with a possible D match to TRBD1 (6 bases). The specimen was memory CD4+ T cells sorted from blood. Subset denoted: CD45RA-negative fraction. The TCR sequence derives from a woman in her twenties or thirties in good health. CDR3 nucleotides: TGTGCCAGCAGCCAGAATACACAGGGTTCCAACGTCCTGACTTTC. Amino acids: CASSQNTQGSNVLTF.